The 17 T cell receptor beta chains below were found in one sample sequenced in a study of identical twins. TCRdb re-called the 5' RACE reads with MiXCR, one entry per CDR3 protein. In the table there are 350,000 or so distinct CDR3 sequences, around 12% of which are singletons. These data also featured in a second study, about yellow fever vaccine responses in identical twins.

The sequenced material came from CD8+ T cells sorted from blood. The source of these receptors is a woman in her late teens or twenties in good health.

The chain couples TRBV9 to TRBJ2-7; D is perhaps TRBD1 (5 bases). The germline CDR1 and CDR2 sequences are SGDLS and YYNGEE. Trimming removed 0 bases at V and 3 bases at J, with 19 bases between. The CDR3 contains 17 residues. This chain's CDR3 is CASSVGGIGASSYEQYF. CDR3 bases: TGTGCCAGCAGCGTAGGGGGTATAGGGGCTTCCAGCTACGAGCAGTACTTC. Full variable domain (remainder filled in from reference TRBV9 and TRBJ2-7): DSGVTQTPKHLITATGQRVTLRCSPRSGDLSVYWYQQSLDQGLQFLIQYYNGEERAKGNILERFSAQQFPDLHSELNLSSLELGDSALYFCASSVGGIGASSYEQYFGPGTRLTVT.

The rearrangement joins TRBV2 to TRBJ1-5, with D perhaps matching TRBD1 (6 bases). This CDR3 spans 17 amino acids. V lost 6 bases and J lost 2, with 20 bases in between. Germline V gene sequence: CDR1 SNHLY, CDR2 FYNNEI. CDR3 sequence reads: CASRPTLSGVRNQPQHF. DNA of the CDR3: TGTGCCAGCAGGCCTACACTCTCAGGGGTCCGCAATCAGCCCCAGCATTTT. Full variable domain (rest looked up from reference TRBV2 and TRBJ1-5): EPEVTQTPSHQVTQMGQEVILRCVPISNHLYFYWYRQILGQKVEFLVSFYNNEISEKSEIFDDQFSVERPDGSNFTLKIRSTKLEDSAMYFCASRPTLSGVRNQPQHFGDGTRLSIL.

This chain links TRBV4-1 with TRBJ1-2; 9 bases are a match to TRBD1. The CDR3 is 15 amino acids. Germline trimming cut 6 bases from V and 8 bases from J; bases unmatched to any gene: 13. Germline-derived CDR1 and CDR2 are MGHRA and YSYEKL. In DNA form, the CDR3 reads TGCGCCAGCAGTCTCCGGGACAGGGATTTAAGGGGCTACACCTTC. The encoded protein is CASSLRDRDLRGYTF.

This clonotype was detected only a few times. The rearrangement uses TRBV7-2 and TRBJ1-5; D possibly corresponds to TRBD1 (5 bases). Germline V CDR1 and CDR2: SGHTA, FQGNSA. The germline V and J ends were trimmed by 3 bases and 3 bases, with 12 bases remaining between them. This CDR3 has 15 residues. The CDR3 is CASSFKGKANQPQHF. CDR3 DNA sequence: TGTGCCAGCAGCTTTAAGGGGAAGGCCAATCAGCCCCAGCATTTT.

This clonotype was counted at least ten times. V gene TRBV6-1 combines with J gene TRBJ2-7; D possibly corresponds to TRBD2 (5 bases). V shed 3 bases and J shed 2 bases, with 26 bases lying between them. Germline assignment: CDR1 MNHNS and CDR2 SASEGT. CDR3 length: 19 residues. The chain's CDR3 is CASSDRWRQADSAPYEQYF. CDR3 bases: TGTGCCAGCAGTGATAGATGGAGGCAGGCCGATTCAGCACCCTACGAGCAGTACTTC.

The chain couples TRBV20-1 to TRBJ2-5, with 10 bases that match TRBD1. The CDR3 is 13 amino acids. Unmatched junction bases numbered 1, after V lost 1 base and J lost 5 bases. Germline CDR1 and CDR2: DFQATT and SNEGSKA (reference sequence). This CDR3 is CSARGTGGETQYF. The CDR3 DNA is TGCAGTGCTAGAGGGACAGGGGGGGAGACCCAGTACTTC.

This clonotype was seen only a few times. The genes are TRBV11-2 and TRBJ2-5, with a possible D match to TRBD2 (7 bases). This CDR3 is 14 amino acids long. V was shortened by 1 base and J by 5 bases, with 11 bases between the two germline ends. Germline loops: CDR1 SGHAT, CDR2 FQNNGV. CDR3 in amino acids: CASSLGRGRETQYF. Here the CDR3 DNA reads TGTGCCAGCAGCTTAGGGCGGGGGCGGGAGACCCAGTACTTC.

This clonotype was found a few times. J is TRBJ1-1 and V is TRBV27; 8 bases are a match to TRBD1. V shed 5 bases and J 3 bases; nucleotides not matched to a gene: 2. Germline CDR1 reads MNHEY; CDR2 reads SMNVEV (reference sequence). There are 13 residues in the CDR3. The CDR3 DNA is TGTGCCAGCAGTGGGACAGGACACACTGAAGCTTTCTTT. This gives the protein CASSGTGHTEAFF.

The sample holds a few counts of this clonotype. This chain links TRBV6-1 with TRBJ2-3; 7 bases match TRBD2. Germline CDR1 MNHNS, CDR2 SASEGT. This CDR3 is 15 amino acids long. The CDR3 sequence is CVSGEGGGSGNTQYF. CDR3 DNA sequence: TGTGTCTCGGGGGAGGGTGGCGGGAGTGGGAATACGCAGTATTTT.

The CDR3 DNA reads TGTGCCAGCAGCTTAGAATCGTACGGGGAGCAGTACTTC. It is translated as CASSLESYGEQYF. V usage is TRBV7-9 and J usage is TRBJ2-7; D is unresolved. Germline loops: CDR1 SEHNR, CDR2 FQNEAQ (reference sequence). The CDR3 covers 13 residues. Trimming cost V 1 base and J 7 bases, with 11 bases left between them.

This chain joins TRBV7-9 and TRBJ2-2; D remains unclear. Germline-derived CDR1 and CDR2 are SEHNR and FQNEAQ (reference sequence). CDR3 length: 16 amino acids. Trimming left V 0 bases short and J 4 bases short, with 12 bases between. The CDR3 DNA sequence: TGTGCCAGCAGCTTAGCGTCGACTGGGGTCACCGGGGAGCTGTTTTTT. This translates into CASSLASTGVTGELFF.

This clonotype was picked up a small number of times. V usage is TRBV15 and J usage is TRBJ2-5; a possible D gene is TRBD1 (5 bases). Germline CDR1 reads LNHNV; CDR2 reads YYDKDF (reference sequence). The CDR3 is made up of 14 amino acids. V shed 5 bases and J shed 3 bases, with 13 bases lying between them. CDR3 sequence reads: CATSDSPGKETQYF. CDR3 DNA: TGTGCCACCAGCGACTCGCCAGGGAAAGAGACCCAGTACTTC.

The rearrangement joins TRBV28 to TRBJ2-5; 8 bases fit TRBD2. This CDR3 region has 13 residues. The trim removed 3 bases at V and 5 bases at J, leaving 2 bases unmatched. The V gene's germline CDR1 is MDHEN and CDR2 SYDVKM. The CDR3 DNA reads TGTGCCAGCAGTTTCATAGCGGGGGAGACCCAGTACTTC. This codes for CASSFIAGETQYF.

This chain uses TRBV7-9 with TRBJ2-4, with 9 bases fitting TRBD2. Germline V gene data show CDR1 as SEHNR and CDR2 as FQNEAQ (reference sequence). This CDR3 spans 16 amino acids. V shed 5 bases and J 0 bases; nucleotides not matched to a gene: 5. In nucleotides, the CDR3 is TGTGCCAGCAGCGCCACTAGCGGGTTAGCCAAAAACATTCAGTACTTC. Residues: CASSATSGLAKNIQYF.

The chain couples TRBV7-8 to TRBJ1-1; maybe TRBD1 (5 bases). Per the germline V gene, CDR1 is SGHVS and CDR2 is FQNEAQ. CDR3 length: 15 amino acids. Trimming removed 7 bases at V and 1 base at J, with 16 bases between. CDR3: CASTPPDRTNTEAFF. The DNA for the CDR3 is TGTGCCAGCACCCCCCCCGACAGAACGAACACTGAAGCTTTCTTT.

The CDR3 reads CASSLASIQETQYF. DNA of the CDR3: TGTGCCAGCAGCTTAGCATCCATTCAAGAGACCCAGTACTTC. The chain is built from TRBV7-8 and TRBJ2-5; D not certain. Germline CDR1 SGHVS, CDR2 FQNEAQ. The V and J ends lost 0 bases and 2 bases respectively, with 7 bases between them. The CDR3 is 14 amino acids.

This clonotype was seen a handful of times. This chain connects TRBV12-3 or TRBV12-4 to TRBJ2-1; perhaps TRBD2 as D (6 bases). Trimming stripped 0 bases from V and 6 bases from J, with 9 bases between. This CDR3 has 14 amino acids. The CDR3 spells CASSLAGLSNEQFF. CDR3 DNA: TGTGCCAGCAGTTTAGCGGGACTCTCCAATGAGCAGTTCTTC.